The clone carrying this TCR beta chain was seen only once. Its cognate antigen is unknown. This entry comes from a study of cytomegalovirus exposure and HLA in healthy donors. In the PCR, 60 Vbeta and 13 Jbeta primers were used. Generated by immunoSEQ multiplex PCR, the TCRdb table keeps only in-frame clones and is missing some. The table shows around 210,000 clones, with about three quarters occurring only once. Study-wide points: A previous analysis found most TCR beta V segments productive roughly 90% or roughly 30% of the time. A later analysis linked around 15,000 TCR beta sequences to HLA alleles at 0.05 false discovery rate.

This CDR3 region has 15 residues. CDR1 is SGHNT, CDR2 YYREEE, per germline (reference sequence). Trimming took 5 bases from V and 0 from J, leaving 14 bases between them. This TCR derives from a boy between 10 and 17 years old in good health and CMV-seronegative. The chain has TRBV5-4 and TRBJ1-2; tentatively, D is TRBD1 (6 bases). The sample was PBMCs. The CDR3 nucleotides read TGTGCCAGCAGGTCCGACAGGAACTCTAACTATGGCTACACCTTC. Translating it yields CASRSDRNSNYGYTF. The whole variable domain, filled in from reference TRBV5-4 and TRBJ1-2, reads ETGVTQSPTHLIKTRGQQVTLRCSSQSGHNTVSWYQQALGQGPQFIFQYYREEENGRGNFPPRFSGLQFPNYSSELNVNALELDDSALYLCASRSDRNSNYGYTFGSGTRLTVV.